Listed below are T cell receptor beta chains from one sample, sequenced in a study of T-cell memory formation after mild COVID-19. TCRdb itself ran the 5' RACE reads through MiXCR, one entry per CDR3 protein. The sample lists around 340,000 distinct CDR3 sequences, more than 20% occurring once. The sequenced material came from PBMCs or a T cell subset sorted from them (not recorded which). The receptors stem from an adult woman who had mild COVID-19 (a few samples of this study predate the infection). Cell type and time point are not known. The conserved cysteine and the conserved F or W are not part of the CDR3 here. A D gene is named only where the DNA matches it firmly. Clone size, where shown, is once, few, many, or a class for clones that have expanded.

clone_size	j_call	d_call	v_call	cdr3_length	cdr3_aa
few	TRBJ2-3	NA	TRBV7-6	14	ASSDTGGGAADTQY
NA	TRBJ2-3	TRBD2	TRBV9	13	ASSVLGGGADTQY
NA	TRBJ2-3	TRBD2	TRBV5-4	14	ASSRSSGGTTDTQY
few	TRBJ2-3	NA	TRBV12-5	12	ASGTGLSTDTQY
NA	TRBJ2-1	NA	TRBV11-2	10	ASSLVSRASF
NA	TRBJ1-2	TRBD1	TRBV11-2	13	ASSPGQGANYGYT
NA	TRBJ2-7	TRBD2	TRBV7-6	13	ASSLSGLAEYEQY
few	TRBJ2-1	NA	TRBV11-2	13	ASSLETGNYNEQF
few	TRBJ1-4	TRBD1	TRBV2	13	ASSGVGTGEAKLF
few	TRBJ1-5	NA	TRBV7-9	10	ASSRGSQPQH
few	TRBJ2-3	TRBD1	TRBV3-1	13	ASSQEGGSTDTQY
few	TRBJ2-2	NA	TRBV5-1	11	ASSGTLTGELF
NA	TRBJ2-1	NA	TRBV4-1	15	ASSHGSERVFWYEQF
NA	TRBJ2-7	TRBD1	TRBV6-1	10	ASDRVENEQY
NA	TRBJ2-7	TRBD1	TRBV5-1	12	ASSHPGTDYEQY
many	TRBJ2-7	TRBD2	TRBV2	12	ASRGLAGRYEQY
NA	TRBJ1-2	NA	TRBV12-5	10	ASGLVPEGYT
NA	TRBJ2-7	NA	TRBV20-1	13	SARIWAISSYEQY
few	TRBJ2-5	TRBD1	TRBV7-9	13	ASSFRDRAQETQY
NA	TRBJ1-1	TRBD1	TRBV20-1	14	SASLGQGEWTTEAF
NA	TRBJ1-2	NA	TRBV5-1	11	ASSLASGYGYT
NA	TRBJ1-2	NA	TRBV3-1	10	ASRDGNYGYT